These 32 T cell receptor beta chains share one sample of origin, sequenced in a study of T-cell memory formation after mild COVID-19. TCRdb itself ran the 5' RACE reads through MiXCR, one entry per CDR3 protein. The sample includes about 130,000 distinct CDR3 sequences, less than 6.5% of them seen just once. Material for sequencing was PBMCs or a T cell subset sorted from them (not recorded which). These receptors all stem from an adult woman who had mild COVID-19 (a few samples of this study predate the infection). Cell type and time point are not known.

This clonotype was counted a few times. The chain recombines TRBV28 with TRBJ2-5; D unresolved. Germline values: CDR1 MDHEN, CDR2 SYDVKM. The CDR3 spans 11 residues. The V and J ends lost 8 bases and 4 bases respectively, with 8 bases between them. The CDR3 here is CASGIRETQYF. The CDR3 DNA is TGTGCCAGCGGTATACGAGAGACCCAGTACTTC.

This clonotype was seen only a few times. The genes are TRBV4-1 and TRBJ2-5; D unclear. The CDR3 runs to 14 residues. Germline CDR1 reads MGHRA; CDR2 reads YSYEKL. The ends were cut back, 0 bases at V and 3 bases at J, with 8 bases in the middle. The CDR3 coding sequence is TGCGCCAGCAGCCAAGATCGGACGGAAGAGACCCAGTACTTC. Residues: CASSQDRTEETQYF.

J is TRBJ1-5 and V is TRBV12-3 or TRBV12-4; 7 bases map to TRBD1. With 6 bases clipped from V and 7 bases from J, the junction kept 12 bases outside the gene matches. The CDR3 totals 15 residues. CDR3 sequence (DNA): TGTGCCAGCAGCCGAAGGACAGGATCGGACCAGCCCCAGCATTTT. Translated: CASSRRTGSDQPQHF.

This clonotype was found many times. The CDR3 loop is CASSLIPNTGELFF. In DNA form, the CDR3 reads TGTGCCAGCAGCTTAATACCAAACACCGGGGAGCTGTTTTTT. The V call is TRBV7-3, the J call TRBJ2-2; D not certain. The CDR3 is 14 amino acids. Trimming stripped 1 base from V and 2 bases from J, with 5 bases between. Germline-derived CDR1 and CDR2 are SGHTA and FQGTGA. Variable domain in full (rest from reference TRBV7-3 and TRBJ2-2): GAGVSQTPSNKVTEKGKYVELRCDPISGHTALYWYRQSLGQGPEFLIYFQGTGAADDSGLPNDRFFAVRPEGSVSTLKIQRTERGDSAVYLCASSLIPNTGELFFGEGSRLTVL.

The J gene is TRBJ1-6, the V gene TRBV5-5; 8 bases match TRBD1. Germline values: CDR1 SGHKS, CDR2 YYEKEE (reference sequence). This CDR3 is built from 16 residues. V dropped 4 bases and J dropped 1; count of bases not matched to a gene: 4. In nucleotides, the CDR3 is TGTGCCAGCAGCCGCGACAGGGGATCCTATAATTCACCCCTCCACTTT. Encoded protein: CASSRDRGSYNSPLHF.

This clonotype was picked up a small number of times. This sequence joins TRBV5-1 and TRBJ2-7; a weak D match, TRBD1 (5 bases). This CDR3 has 11 residues. Trimming took off 4 bases at V and 6 bases at J, with 8 bases between the two ends. CDR1 and CDR2 from the germline V gene are SGHRS and YFSETQ. The CDR3 spells CASSITGEQYF. The CDR3 DNA reads as TGCGCCAGCAGCATAACAGGCGAGCAGTACTTC.

This clonotype has only a few counts. J is TRBJ2-1 and V is TRBV30; D is possibly TRBD2 (6 bases). V was clipped by 4 bases and J by 13 bases, with 20 bases between them. CDR1 and CDR2 (germline): GTSNPN, SVGIG (reference sequence). This CDR3 comprises 13 residues. CDR3: CAWNRRGTLSQFF. In nucleotides, the CDR3 is TGTGCCTGGAATCGGCGGGGTACGCTGAGTCAGTTCTTC.

This clonotype came up many times. The gene calls are TRBV5-1 and TRBJ2-3; no clear D gene. Germline values: CDR1 SGHRS, CDR2 YFSETQ. Trimming shortened V by 4 bases and J by 5 bases, and 11 bases separated the two germline ends. The CDR3 is made up of 13 amino acids. The CDR3 region is CASSPSGQDTQYF. The CDR3 bases are TGCGCCAGCAGCCCTTCAGGTCAAGATACGCAGTATTTT.

In its sample, this clonotype was seen a few times. The V gene is TRBV19, the J gene TRBJ1-2, with D possibly being TRBD1 (5 bases). Germline assignment: CDR1 LNHDA and CDR2 SQIVND (reference sequence). Trimming removed 3 bases from V and 3 bases from J, with 11 bases in between. The CDR3 is 14 amino acids. The DNA for the CDR3 is TGTGCCAGTAGTATGGATCGGGGCCACTATGGCTACACCTTC. Its protein product is CASSMDRGHYGYTF. The complete variable domain, with remaining parts taken from reference TRBV19 and TRBJ1-2, reads DGGITQSPKYLFRKEGQNVTLSCEQNLNHDAMYWYRQDPGQGLRLIYYSQIVNDFQKGDIAEGYSVSREKKESFPLTVTSAQKNPTAFYLCASSMDRGHYGYTFGSGTRLTVV.

The CDR3 reads CASSGEGASSYEQYF. The CDR3 coding sequence is TGTGCCAGCAGCGGGGAGGGGGCGAGCTCCTACGAGCAGTACTTC. V and J are TRBV12-3 or TRBV12-4 and TRBJ2-7; perhaps D is TRBD1 or TRBD2 (7 bases each). The V end lost 6 bases, the J end lost 0 bases, and 15 bases lay between the germline ends. The CDR3 is made up of 15 amino acids.

This CDR3 is CASSRGGVYGYTF. CDR3 DNA: TGTGCCAGTAGTAGAGGGGGCGTCTATGGCTACACCTTC. This rearrangement joins TRBV19 to TRBJ1-2, with TRBD1 matching over 7 bases. The CDR3 is made up of 13 amino acids. Germline V gene lookup returns CDR1 LNHDA and CDR2 SQIVND (reference sequence). The V and J ends lost 4 bases and 4 bases, in that order; junction bases with no gene match: 3.

This clonotype occurred many times. This rearrangement joins TRBV3-1 to TRBJ2-7; D unresolved. This CDR3 is 13 amino acids long. Trimming took off 1 base at V and 2 bases at J, with 6 bases between the two ends. The germline gives CDR1 LGHDT, CDR2 YNNKEL (reference sequence). The CDR3 spells CASSQAAPYEQYF. The CDR3 nucleotides read TGTGCCAGCAGCCAAGCCGCGCCCTACGAGCAGTACTTC.

This clonotype has a count of ten or more. V gene TRBV6-5 combines with J gene TRBJ1-5; 7 bases are shared with TRBD1. J was trimmed by 2 bases and V by 6 bases; bases with no gene match: 4. The CDR3 totals 14 residues. In germline, CDR1 is MNHEY, CDR2 SVGAGI. The CDR3 is CASSRQGGNQPQHF. CDR3 in DNA: TGTGCCAGCAGCCGACAGGGAGGCAATCAGCCCCAGCATTTT.

This clonotype showed up just a few times. The J gene is TRBJ2-5, the V gene TRBV6-5; 9 bases align to TRBD2. Looked up from germline, CDR1 is MNHEY and CDR2 is SVGAGI. The V gene end was trimmed by 0 bases and the J gene end by 1 base; junction bases not matched to a gene: 6. The CDR3 runs 17 residues. The CDR3 sequence is CASSYSTLAGAQETQYF. CDR3 nucleotides: TGTGCCAGCAGTTACTCGACGTTAGCGGGGGCCCAAGAGACCCAGTACTTC.

There are a few counts of this clonotype. V gene TRBV18 combines with J gene TRBJ2-1; maybe TRBD1 (5 bases). Trimming cost V 1 base and J 7 bases, with 11 bases left between them. CDR3 size: 14 residues. Germline V gene lookup returns CDR1 KGHSH and CDR2 LQKENI. The CDR3 spells CASSPHGASNEQFF. The CDR3 region has the DNA TGTGCCAGCTCACCACATGGGGCCTCGAATGAGCAGTTCTTC.

The chain employs TRBV20-1 and TRBJ1-2; possible D gene TRBD1, 6 bases. The V gene's germline CDR1 is DFQATT and CDR2 SNEGSKA (reference sequence). This CDR3 spans 12 amino acids. V gave up 5 bases and J gave up 7 bases, with 14 bases separating them. Written as DNA, the CDR3 is TGCAGTGCTCCGGCGGTAGGGGGTGGCTACACCTTC. Translation: CSAPAVGGGYTF.

The rearrangement links TRBV12-3 or TRBV12-4 to TRBJ1-2; 7 bases are a match to TRBD1. The CDR3 contains 16 residues. J gave up 3 bases and V 6 bases, and 13 bases lay outside the gene matches. The CDR3 reads CASSPTSTGNHYGYTF. The CDR3 region has the DNA TGTGCCAGCAGCCCGACGTCGACAGGGAATCACTATGGCTACACCTTC.

This clonotype was observed at least ten times. This rearrangement joins TRBV4-3 to TRBJ2-4; no clear D. The CDR3 length is 16 residues. Trimming removed 3 bases at V and 0 bases at J, with 12 bases between. The germline V gene has CDR1 LGHNA and CDR2 YSLEER. This CDR3 is CASSQALNLAKNIQYF. CDR3 nucleotides: TGCGCCAGCAGCCAGGCCCTAAATCTAGCCAAAAACATTCAGTACTTC.

This clonotype was seen many times. The genes are TRBV6-4 and TRBJ2-1; TRBD2 agrees at 9 bases. This CDR3 contains 14 residues. The trim removed 2 bases at V and 6 bases at J, leaving 2 bases unmatched. The germline V gene has CDR1 MRHNA and CDR2 SNTAGT. CDR3 DNA sequence: TGTGCCAGCAGTGACAGCGGGGGGACCAATGAGCAGTTCTTC. Translation gives CASSDSGGTNEQFF.

This clonotype has a count of ten or more. The chain uses TRBV18 and TRBJ2-5, with D perhaps being TRBD1 or TRBD2 (6 bases each). CDR1 and CDR2 (germline): KGHSH, LQKENI. Trimming removed 0 bases at V and 5 bases at J, with 10 bases between. There are 14 residues in the CDR3. This CDR3 is CASSPPGGSETQYF. CDR3 nucleotide sequence: TGTGCCAGCTCACCACCGGGGGGCTCCGAGACCCAGTACTTC.

This clonotype occurred a few times. This chain joins TRBV12-5 and TRBJ1-1; 7 bases line up with TRBD1. CDR3 length equals 13 residues. CDR1 LGHNT and CDR2 FRNRAP come from the germline V gene. V lost 1 base, J lost 5 bases, and 1 base stayed unmatched. CDR3 amino acids: CASGLARGTEAFF. The CDR3 DNA follows: TGTGCTAGTGGTTTGGCCAGGGGGACTGAAGCTTTCTTT.

This clonotype was counted many times. The CDR3 nucleotides read TGCGCCAGCAGAACAGGGGGCAATGAGCAGTTCTTC. Translated: CASRTGGNEQFF. The rearrangement joins TRBV5-1 to TRBJ2-1; 8 bases agree with TRBD1. The CDR3 runs to 12 residues. CDR1 SGHRS and CDR2 YFSETQ come from the germline V gene. Trimming took 5 bases from V and 6 from J; bases not matched to a gene: 1. Full variable domain (missing parts from reference TRBV5-1 and TRBJ2-1): KAGVTQTPRYLIKTRGQQVTLSCSPISGHRSVSWYQQTPGQGLQFLFEYFSETQRNKGNFPGRFSGRQFSNSRSEMNVSTLELGDSALYLCASRTGGNEQFFGPGTRLTVL.

This clonotype appeared a few times. This rearrangement joins TRBV4-1 to TRBJ1-2; D unresolved. The CDR3 extends over 14 amino acids. Trimming removed 4 bases from V and 4 bases from J, with 13 bases in between. Germline V gene lookup returns CDR1 MGHRA and CDR2 YSYEKL. The CDR3 DNA reads as TGCGCCAGCAGCCGAGACCGCGGGGTCTATGGCTACACCTTC. Its translation is CASSRDRGVYGYTF.

This clonotype is medium-sized in the sample. The chain employs TRBV5-1 and TRBJ2-7; 11 bases map to TRBD2. The V and J ends lost 4 bases and 11 bases, in that order; junction bases with no gene match: 14. CDR3 length equals 15 residues. Looked up from germline, CDR1 is SGHRS and CDR2 is YFSETQ. This CDR3 is CASSPGTSGTLREYF. CDR3 bases: TGCGCCAGCAGCCCGGGGACTAGCGGAACACTCAGGGAGTACTTC.

This sequence joins TRBV18 and TRBJ2-7; TRBD1 agrees at 10 bases. The CDR3 covers 14 residues. The J segment lost 2 bases and the V segment lost 2 bases, leaving 0 bases of the junction unmatched. CDR1 is KGHSH and CDR2 is LQKENI in the germline V gene. The CDR3 is CASSPGTGAYEQYF. CDR3 nucleotides: TGTGCCAGCTCACCAGGGACAGGGGCCTACGAGCAGTACTTC.

This clonotype occurred a few times. The V gene is TRBV30, the J gene TRBJ1-5; D unclear. Trimming shortened V by 4 bases and J by 3 bases, and 16 bases separated the two germline ends. The CDR3 extends over 15 amino acids. Germline V gene sequence: CDR1 GTSNPN, CDR2 SVGIG (reference sequence). The CDR3 is CAWTPHWGFNQPQHF. The CDR3, as DNA: TGTGCCTGGACCCCCCACTGGGGATTCAATCAGCCCCAGCATTTT.

This clonotype showed up many times. V usage is TRBV2 and J usage is TRBJ2-7, with 12 bases matching TRBD2. This CDR3 is built from 16 residues. The J segment lost 2 bases and the V segment lost 9 bases, leaving 11 bases of the junction unmatched. Germline loops: CDR1 SNHLY, CDR2 FYNNEI. The CDR3 spells CASAGLAGPTPYEQYF. The CDR3 DNA reads TGTGCCAGTGCGGGACTAGCGGGCCCCACTCCCTACGAGCAGTACTTC.

The CDR3 is CASSQDRGRNTEAFF. In DNA form, the CDR3 reads TGTGCCAGCAGCCAAGACAGGGGCAGGAACACTGAAGCTTTCTTT. The chain has TRBV3-1 and TRBJ1-1, with a tentative D call TRBD1 (6 bases). Trimming removed 0 bases at V and 1 base at J, with 9 bases between. The CDR3 spans 15 residues. Per the germline V gene, CDR1 is LGHDT and CDR2 is YNNKEL (reference sequence).

This clonotype was counted at least ten times. The J gene is TRBJ2-4, the V gene TRBV11-1, with D perhaps matching TRBD2 (5 bases). The V and J ends lost 5 bases and 9 bases respectively, with 20 bases between them. From germline, CDR1 is SGHAT and CDR2 FQDESV (reference sequence). This CDR3 has 15 residues. CDR3 in amino acids: CASSTGDSAVSIQYF. In nucleotides, the CDR3 is TGTGCCAGCAGCACCGGGGATTCGGCTGTTAGCATTCAGTACTTC.

The rearrangement joins TRBV29-1 to TRBJ1-5, with a weak D call TRBD1 (5 bases). Trimming cost V 7 bases and J 3 bases, with 10 bases left between them. Germline CDR1 reads SQVTM; CDR2 reads ANQGSEA. This CDR3 is 12 amino acids long. This chain's CDR3 is CSAQGYNQPQHF. CDR3 DNA sequence: TGCAGCGCTCAGGGCTACAATCAGCCCCAGCATTTT.

Ten or more counts support this clonotype. The chain has TRBV7-8 and TRBJ1-2; 8 bases align to TRBD1. The CDR3 consists of 16 residues. Germline loops: CDR1 SGHVS, CDR2 FQNEAQ. V lost 9 bases and J lost 7; bases outside the gene matches: 19. CDR3 protein: CASTLNSQGTGGGYTF. The CDR3 DNA follows: TGTGCCAGTACACTCAATAGCCAAGGGACAGGCGGTGGCTACACCTTC.

The chain has TRBV11-3 and TRBJ2-7; D is possibly TRBD2 (6 bases). Germline CDR1 reads SGHNT; CDR2 reads YENEEA. This CDR3 has 15 amino acids. Trimming pared 2 bases from V and 5 bases from J, leaving 16 bases between. The CDR3 here is CASSLYGGFKNEQYF. CDR3 nucleotide sequence: TGTGCCAGCAGCTTATACGGGGGATTCAAGAACGAGCAGTACTTC.